This is a list of T cell receptor beta chains from one sample in a study of control samples from healthy donors and cancer patients. TCRdb's table, derived via immunoSEQ multiplex PCR, lists solely in-frame clones and lacks some. The sample includes approximately 150,000 clones, roughly 88% seen only once; the top ten take over 1.5%. Sequenced material: blood. These TCRs come from a man aged 18 to 29 in good health. CDR3s include the opening cysteine and the closing phenylalanine or tryptophan. The order of the fields is J gene, V gene, D gene, clone size, CDR3 protein, CDR3 DNA. D genes are given only for firm matches. Not every row has a clone size; where given, it reads once, few, many or a size class.

j_call: TRBJ2-5; v_call: TRBV24-1; d_call: .; clone_size: .; cdr3_aa: CATSDGGLSGKETQYF; cdr3_nt: TGTGCCACCAGTGATGGGGGTCTTTCAGGCAAAGAGACCCAGTACTTC
j_call: TRBJ1-3; v_call: TRBV9; d_call: TRBD1; clone_size: .; cdr3_aa: CASSAGTDTKHSGNTIYF; cdr3_nt: TGTGCCAGCAGCGCCGGGACAGATACTAAACACTCTGGAAACACCATATATTTT
j_call: TRBJ2-3; v_call: TRBV29-1; d_call: .; clone_size: once; cdr3_aa: CSGDTQYF; cdr3_nt: TGCAGCGGAGACACGCAGTATTTT
j_call: TRBJ1-4; v_call: TRBV28; d_call: TRBD1; clone_size: once; cdr3_aa: CASTQGRGREKLFF; cdr3_nt: TGTGCCAGCACCCAGGGCAGGGGGCGGGAAAAACTGTTTTTT
j_call: TRBJ2-2; v_call: TRBV7-3; d_call: .; clone_size: few; cdr3_aa: CASSLTGGHTGELFF; cdr3_nt: TGTGCCAGCAGCTTAACGGGGGGGCACACCGGGGAGCTGTTTTTT
j_call: TRBJ2-6; v_call: TRBV4-2; d_call: TRBD1; clone_size: few; cdr3_aa: CASSQDVRGPSSGANVLTF; cdr3_nt: TGTGCCAGCAGCCAAGATGTGAGGGGGCCGAGCTCTGGGGCCAACGTCCTGACTTTC
j_call: TRBJ2-2; v_call: TRBV28; d_call: TRBD1; clone_size: .; cdr3_aa: CASSQTGMNTGELFF; cdr3_nt: TGTGCCAGCAGCCAGACAGGGATGAACACCGGGGAGCTGTTTTTT
j_call: TRBJ2-2; v_call: TRBV7-4; d_call: TRBD1; clone_size: few; cdr3_aa: CASSLGQGAYTGELFF; cdr3_nt: TGTGCCAGCAGCTTAGGACAGGGTGCCTACACCGGGGAGCTGTTTTTT
j_call: TRBJ1-2; v_call: TRBV5-6; d_call: .; clone_size: .; cdr3_aa: CASSLDPTGGYGYTF; cdr3_nt: TGTGCCAGCAGCTTGGACCCCACAGGAGGCTATGGCTACACCTTC
j_call: TRBJ2-3; v_call: TRBV6-5; d_call: TRBD2; clone_size: .; cdr3_aa: CASSYSGEGTDTQYF; cdr3_nt: TGTGCCAGCAGTTACTCGGGGGAGGGAACAGATACGCAGTATTTT
j_call: TRBJ2-3; v_call: TRBV28; d_call: .; clone_size: .; cdr3_aa: CASSLTGAPTDTQYF; cdr3_nt: TGTGCCAGCAGTTTAACGGGGGCCCCCACAGATACGCAGTATTTT
j_call: TRBJ2-2; v_call: TRBV18; d_call: .; clone_size: .; cdr3_aa: CASSTYEGGELFF; cdr3_nt: TGTGCCAGCTCAACCTACGAAGGCGGGGAGCTGTTTTTT
j_call: TRBJ2-5; v_call: TRBV14; d_call: TRBD1; clone_size: .; cdr3_aa: CASSLVRGLGETQYF; cdr3_nt: TGTGCCAGCAGCCTGGTCAGGGGGCTTGGGGAGACCCAGTACTTC
j_call: TRBJ1-3; v_call: TRBV5-6; d_call: .; clone_size: .; cdr3_aa: CASSFYISSGNTIYF; cdr3_nt: TGTGCCAGCAGCTTTTACATATCCTCTGGAAACACCATATATTTT
j_call: TRBJ1-5; v_call: TRBV7-9; d_call: .; clone_size: .; cdr3_aa: CASSWGNQPQHF; cdr3_nt: TGTGCCAGCAGCTGGGGTAATCAGCCCCAGCATTTT
j_call: TRBJ1-5; v_call: TRBV6-2/TRBV6-3; d_call: TRBD1; clone_size: .; cdr3_aa: CASSHPTGHNQPQHF; cdr3_nt: TGTGCCAGCAGCCACCCGACAGGGCACAATCAGCCCCAGCATTTT
j_call: TRBJ2-1; v_call: TRBV7-9; d_call: TRBD2; clone_size: .; cdr3_aa: CASSWLAGGFDEQFF; cdr3_nt: TGTGCCAGCAGCTGGCTAGCGGGGGGGTTCGATGAGCAGTTCTTC
j_call: TRBJ1-6; v_call: TRBV6-4; d_call: TRBD1; clone_size: .; cdr3_aa: CASTPRDRGSPLHF; cdr3_nt: TGTGCCAGCACCCCCCGGGACAGGGGTTCACCCCTCCACTTT
j_call: TRBJ1-2; v_call: TRBV30; d_call: .; clone_size: .; cdr3_aa: CAWSVVRVNYGYTF; cdr3_nt: TGTGCCTGGAGTGTTGTCAGGGTAAACTATGGCTACACCTTC
j_call: TRBJ2-5; v_call: TRBV30; d_call: .; clone_size: .; cdr3_aa: CAWSVLAGETQYF; cdr3_nt: TGTGCCTGGAGTGTACTCGCGGGGGAGACCCAGTACTTC
j_call: TRBJ2-5; v_call: TRBV15; d_call: .; clone_size: .; cdr3_aa: CATSRAPTDEETQYF; cdr3_nt: TGTGCCACCAGCAGAGCCCCGACGGATGAAGAGACCCAGTACTTC
j_call: TRBJ1-6; v_call: TRBV7-9; d_call: .; clone_size: .; cdr3_aa: CASSLASSNSPLHF; cdr3_nt: TGTGCCAGCAGCTTAGCTAGCTCGAATTCACCCCTCCACTTT